This TCR beta chain was sequenced for a study of blood T cell repertoires in COVID-19. Across the whole study: Samples of COVID-19 (acute and convalescent) were obtained from the United States, Italy and Spain.

Generated by immunoSEQ multiplex PCR, the TCRdb table keeps only in-frame clones and is missing some. The sample has 350,000 to 450,000 clones; roughly nine tenths are singletons. Participants were aged roughly 18 to 89 years from approximately 23 US areas. The study assigned cohorts using participant-reported clinical history. CDR1 is SGHTA and CDR2 is FQGTGA in the germline V gene. This CDR3 region has 14 residues. V shed 5 bases, J shed 3 bases, and the junction held 5 bases outside the gene matches. This clone occurred once. This chain connects TRBV7-3 to TRBJ1-2; TRBD1 matches at 8 bases. Input material: PBMCs or T cells enriched from blood (not recorded which). The sequence was collected from a middle-aged woman who had been exposed to COVID-19. CDR3 residues: CASSEDRGYYGYTF. CDR3 sequence (DNA): TGTGCCAGCAGCGAAGACAGGGGTTACTATGGCTACACCTTC.